The 24 T cell receptor beta chains in this list originate from one sample, sequenced in a study of control samples from healthy donors and cancer patients. Method: immunoSEQ multiplex PCR; TCRdb's copy keeps in-frame clones and lacks some. The sample contains 79,000 or so clones, roughly 89% of which appear only once. Sequences were obtained from PBMCs. The source of these receptors is a woman between 50 and 59 years old with colorectal cancer.

This chain uses TRBV3-1 (or the pseudogene TRBV3-2) with TRBJ1-2; D perhaps matches TRBD1 (5 bases). Germline V gene data show CDR1 as LGHDT and CDR2 as YNNKEL (reference sequence). The V and J ends lost 1 base and 12 bases respectively, with 12 bases between them. The CDR3 has 12 amino acids. The CDR3 reads CASSQGGVTDTF. Written as DNA, the CDR3 is TGTGCCAGCAGCCAAGGGGGCGTAACGGACACCTTC.

The CDR3 coding sequence is TGTGCCAGCTCCGAGATGGCGGGAGCTTTCTTT. Residues: CASSEMAGAFF. The chain links TRBV18 to TRBJ1-1; D ambiguous. The CDR3 loop spans 11 amino acids. From germline, CDR1 is KGHSH and CDR2 LQKENI. The V and J ends lost 6 bases and 10 bases respectively, with 12 bases between them.

The J gene is TRBJ2-3, the V gene TRBV29-1; D gene unclear. Trimming stripped 6 bases from V and 2 bases from J, with 12 bases between. The germline CDR1 and CDR2 sequences are SQVTM and ANQGSEA. The CDR3 is 13 amino acids. The CDR3 region is CSVLRQLTDTQYF. The DNA for the CDR3 is TGCAGCGTGCTGAGACAACTCACAGATACGCAGTATTTT.

This chain uses TRBV5-6 with TRBJ1-1, with a weak D call TRBD1 (5 bases). This CDR3 comprises 15 residues. Germline V gene data show CDR1 as SGHDT and CDR2 as YYEEEE. Trimming removed 0 bases from V and 2 bases from J, with 11 bases in between. This CDR3 reads CASSLAGDPNTEAFF. CDR3 nucleotide sequence: TGTGCCAGCAGCTTGGCCGGGGACCCAAACACTGAAGCTTTCTTT. Filled out from reference TRBV5-6 and TRBJ1-1, the complete variable domain reads DAGVTQSPTHLIKTRGQQVTLRCSPKSGHDTVSWYQQALGQGPQFIFQYYEEEERQRGNFPDRFSGHQFPNYSSELNVNALLLGDSALYLCASSLAGDPNTEAFFGQGTRLTVV.

The chain couples TRBV5-6 to TRBJ2-7; D gene uncertain. V dropped 3 bases and J dropped 5 bases, with 12 bases sitting between them. The CDR3 has 13 amino acids. Per the germline V gene, CDR1 is SGHDT and CDR2 is YYEEEE. The CDR3 DNA reads as TGTGCCAGCAGCTCCCTAGGTTACCACGAGCAGTACGTC. Translating it yields CASSSLGYHEQYV.

J is TRBJ2-7 and V is TRBV7-3; D unclear. The CDR3 has 11 amino acids. Per germline, CDR1 SGHTA and CDR2 FQGTGA. V was pared by 7 bases and J by 3 bases, with 7 bases between. CDR3 sequence (DNA): TGTGCCAGCAAACCAGTCTACGAGCAGTACGTC. Protein: CASKPVYEQYV.

The V gene is TRBV7-2, the J gene TRBJ2-3, with 7 bases aligning to TRBD2. The CDR3 contains 15 residues. Germline V lookup: CDR1 SGHTA, CDR2 FQGNSA. Trimming cost V 5 bases and J 6 bases; bases outside gene matches: 11. This CDR3 is CASSTTSAGGDTQYF. The CDR3 DNA reads TGTGCCAGCAGCACCACTAGCGCCGGGGGGGATACGCAGTATTTT.

The chain links TRBV11-3 to TRBJ2-2; 10 nucleotides align to TRBD1. Germline V CDR1 and CDR2: SGHNT, YENEEA. The CDR3 covers 15 residues. V was clipped by 5 bases and J by 2 bases; unmatched bases: 2. CDR3 protein: CASSGTGVNTGELFF. The CDR3 coding sequence is TGTGCCAGCAGCGGGACAGGGGTTAACACCGGGGAGCTGTTTTTT.

This clone appeared a single time. The V call is TRBV29-1, the J call TRBJ1-1, with D tentatively TRBD1 (6 bases). The germline V gene encodes CDR1 SQVTM and CDR2 ANQGSEA. This CDR3 comprises 12 residues. The germline V and J ends were trimmed by 6 bases and 5 bases, with 13 bases remaining between them. Here the CDR3 DNA reads TGCAGCGTCGCCCAACAGGGAACTGAAGCTTTCTTT. It codes for CSVAQQGTEAFF.

The genes are TRBV12-5 and TRBJ2-7; 10 bases match TRBD1. The CDR3 covers 15 residues. The V gene end was trimmed by 7 bases and the J gene end by 5 bases; junction bases not matched to a gene: 11. Looked up from germline, CDR1 is LGHNT and CDR2 is FRNRAP. The CDR3 DNA follows: TGTGCTAGTGCCAACGACAGGGGGCTTTTTCACGAGCAGTACGTC. This gives the protein CASANDRGLFHEQYV.

This chain joins TRBV19 and TRBJ1-1; no clear D gene. Germline-derived CDR1 and CDR2 are LNHDA and SQIVND (reference sequence). V lost 6 bases to trimming and J lost 6 bases, with 14 bases between them. The CDR3 extends over 13 amino acids. CDR3 protein: CASSAILASEAFF. In DNA, the CDR3 is TGTGCCAGTAGCGCTATCCTTGCCTCTGAAGCTTTCTTT.

A note on this clone: Other DNA sequences in the sample encode the same CDR3. The chain employs TRBV18 and TRBJ1-1; TRBD1 might be the D (6 bases). The V and J ends lost 5 bases and 3 bases respectively, with 10 bases between them. CDR1 and CDR2 (germline): KGHSH, LQKENI. The CDR3 contains 13 residues. CDR3 protein: CASSRRGDTEAFF. The CDR3 DNA is TGTGCCAGCTCAAGGAGGGGGGACACTGAAGCTTTCTTT.

The chain is built from TRBV4-3 and TRBJ1-6, with unresolved D. Trimming removed 1 base at V and 1 base at J, with 2 bases between. Germline V CDR1 and CDR2: LGHNA, YSLEER. This CDR3 is built from 14 residues. CDR3 DNA: TGCGCCAGCAGCCAAGGTTCCTATAATTCACCCCTCCACTTT. This sequence encodes CASSQGSYNSPLHF.

The rearrangement joins TRBV2 to TRBJ1-3; D might be TRBD1 (5 bases). V lost 2 bases and J 2 bases, leaving 16 bases between the germline ends. CDR3 length equals 17 residues. Germline V lookup: CDR1 SNHLY, CDR2 FYNNEI. The CDR3 loop is CASSETGRGSTGNTIYF. DNA of the CDR3: TGTGCCAGCAGTGAAACCGGAAGGGGCTCAACTGGAAACACCATATATTTT.

CDR3 in amino acids: CASRQGARETQYF. For the CDR3, the DNA is TGTGCCAGCAGACAGGGGGCGCGGGAGACCCAGTACTTC. V usage is TRBV12-3 or TRBV12-4 and J usage is TRBJ2-5; TRBD1 matches 9 bases. The CDR3 spans 13 residues. After removal of 6 bases from V and 5 bases from J, the junction contained 4 bases not matched to a gene.

This rearrangement joins TRBV4-1 to TRBJ2-7, with D perhaps TRBD1 (6 bases). The CDR3 loop spans 14 amino acids. Germline V gene sequence: CDR1 MGHRA, CDR2 YSYEKL. Trimming pared 4 bases from V and 3 bases from J, leaving 13 bases between. The CDR3 coding sequence is TGCGCCAGCAGCCGACAGGCTGGAAACTACGAGCAGTACGTC. This gives the protein CASSRQAGNYEQYV.

The chain couples TRBV12-5 to TRBJ2-1, with TRBD2 matching over 12 bases. The CDR3 consists of 17 residues. Unmatched junction bases numbered 8, after V lost 1 base and J lost 7 bases. Germline V lookup: CDR1 LGHNT, CDR2 FRNRAP. The CDR3 nucleotides are TGTGCTAGTGGTTTGGGTTCTCTAGCGGGGGGGCGAAATGAGCAGTTCTTC. This codes for CASGLGSLAGGRNEQFF.

The genes are TRBV30 and TRBJ1-2, with D perhaps TRBD1 (6 bases). CDR1 and CDR2 (germline): GTSNPN, SVGIG (reference sequence). The CDR3 totals 12 residues. V lost 4 bases, J lost 8 bases, and 14 bases lay in between. The CDR3 DNA sequence: TGTGCCTGGACAGGAGGGGGGGACGGCTACACCTTC. This sequence encodes CAWTGGGDGYTF. The full variable domain, in which reference TRBV30 and TRBJ1-2 provide the parts outside the CDR3, is SQTIHQWPATLVQPVGSPLSLECTVEGTSNPNLYWYRQAAGRGLQLLFYSVGIGQISSEVPQNLSASRPQDRQFILSSKKLLLSDSGFYLCAWTGGGDGYTFGSGTRLTVV.

The gene calls are TRBV6-6 and TRBJ1-3; D call uncertain. There are 16 residues in the CDR3. Germline V gives CDR1 MNHNY, CDR2 SVGAGI (reference sequence). V lost 7 bases to trimming and J lost 0 bases, with 16 bases between them. The CDR3 DNA reads as TGTGCCAGCACCCAATCGGGTCCGTCCTCTGGAAACACCATATATTTT. The encoded protein is CASTQSGPSSGNTIYF.

The chain couples TRBV7-2 to TRBJ1-1; possibly TRBD1 for D (6 bases). CDR1 and CDR2 (germline): SGHTA, FQGNSA. Trimming cost V 0 bases and J 4 bases, with 9 bases left between them. The CDR3 length is 14 residues. The CDR3 spells CASSLAGGGTEAFF. The CDR3, as DNA: TGTGCCAGCAGCTTAGCAGGGGGTGGCACTGAAGCTTTCTTT.

In this sample, this clone turned up a few times. The chain combines TRBV30 with TRBJ1-5, with a weak D call TRBD1 (6 bases). V was shortened by 0 bases and J by 0 bases, with 12 bases between the two germline ends. This CDR3 has 16 residues. In germline, CDR1 is GTSNPN, CDR2 SVGIG (reference sequence). Here the CDR3 reads CAWSVDPGDSNQPQHF. CDR3 nucleotide sequence: TGTGCCTGGAGTGTCGATCCAGGGGATAGCAATCAGCCCCAGCATTTT.

The rearrangement joins TRBV4-1 to TRBJ2-1; possible D gene TRBD1, 5 bases. The CDR3 contains 17 residues. Per germline, CDR1 MGHRA and CDR2 YSYEKL. Deletions cut 0 bases from V and 8 bases from J, with 20 bases between. The CDR3 DNA follows: TGCGCCAGCAGCCAAGATGGAGACAGCGCAAGGGGTGATGAGCAGTTCTTC. It is translated as CASSQDGDSARGDEQFF.

As regards this clone: At one boundary the junction diverges from the germline segment, which might be a read error. The CDR3: CANSLDDQPQHF. The DNA of the CDR3 is TGTGCCAACAGCTTAGACGATCAGCCCCAGCATTTT. The chain links TRBV7-2 to TRBJ1-5; D unclear. Germline V lookup: CDR1 SGHTA, CDR2 FQGNSA. The CDR3 consists of 12 residues.

The chain combines TRBV15 with TRBJ2-3; the D gene is possibly TRBD2 (6 bases). The CDR3 loop spans 17 amino acids. The germline V and J ends were trimmed by 3 bases and 2 bases, with 18 bases remaining between them. The V gene's germline CDR1 is LNHNV and CDR2 YYDKDF (reference sequence). The DNA for the CDR3 is TGTGCCACCAGCAGCCACGCGTGGGGGGAGGACACAGATACGCAGTATTTT. Protein: CATSSHAWGEDTDTQYF. The whole variable domain, remainder taken from reference TRBV15 and TRBJ2-3, is DAMVIQNPRYQVTQFGKPVTLSCSQTLNHNVMYWYQQKSSQAPKLLFHYYDKDFNNEADTPDNFQSRRPNTSFCFLDIRSPGLGDTAMYLCATSSHAWGEDTDTQYFGPGTRLTVL.